This TCR beta chain was captured in a study of blood T cell repertoires in COVID-19. Study details: PBMCs, B-cell-depleted T cells, or T cells were the source of the cDNA or gDNA that made up the material.

The CDR3 contains 18 residues. The trim removed 4 bases at V and 6 bases at J, leaving 9 bases unmatched. Germline V gene data show CDR1 as SGHRS and CDR2 as YFSETQ. Here immunoSEQ multiplex PCR was the method, and the copy in TCRdb shows in-frame clones only, minus some. The top ten clones hold about 3% of a sample with some 180,000 clones, roughly 78% of them seen once. V and J are TRBV5-1 and TRBJ2-2; 16 bases agree with TRBD2. Sequences were obtained from peripheral blood. The clonotype comes from a woman older than 75 with active or convalescent COVID-19. CDR3 bases: TGCGCCAGCAGCCCGGGACTAGCGGGGGGGCCTCGTCCCGGGGAGCTGTTTTTT. Its protein is CASSPGLAGGPRPGELFF.